This T cell receptor beta chain is from a study of CD8+CD57+ T cells in acquired aplastic anemia. Across the whole study: Sorted CD4+ and CD8+ cells gave a mean 3.2 ug DNA, range 0.2 to 27.4 ug. Healthy donors had, on average, approximately 9.9 million reads for their CD4+ cells. The study, taken as a whole, reports: Controls and patients did not differ significantly in CD8+ Simpson's diversity. A set of about 30 CD8+ CDR3 sequences was shared between patients and controls, and these sequences appeared highly expressed in patients.

Genomic DNA provided the template from which TCR beta VDJ and CDR3 profiles were obtained. From the reads, TCRdb called clonotypes with MiXCR, one entry per CDR3 protein. Of some 82,000 distinct CDR3 sequences listed, approximately 45% are singletons. Concerning this clonotype: The antigen is undetermined.

Germline values: CDR1 MNHEY, CDR2 SVGEGT. Trimming shortened V by 4 bases and J by 2 bases, and 16 bases separated the two germline ends. This CDR3 has 16 amino acids. The sample consisted of sorted CD4+, CD8+, or CD8+CD57+ T cells (not recorded which) from PBMCs. The TCR originated in a human donor in good health, serving as a control. J is TRBJ2-3 and V is TRBV6-2 or TRBV6-3; D call uncertain. The CDR3 coding sequence is TGTGCCAGCAGTTCCCCCTCGGAGAAAGTCACAGATACGCAGTATTTT. The encoded protein is CASSSPSEKVTDTQYF.